The entry below gives a single TCR beta chain sequence along with its context. What it binds is not known. The sample comes from a study of T cell repertoires in cytomegalovirus infection. TCRdb re-called the reads with MiXCR, one entry per CDR3 protein. The sample has some 940,000 distinct CDR3 sequences; under 40% are singletons. V lost 7 bases, J lost 3 bases, and 9 bases lay in between. The germline V gene has CDR1 MNHNS and CDR2 SASEGT. The CDR3 length is 12 residues. This chain joins TRBV6-1 and TRBJ1-1; TRBD1 is a possible D gene (6 bases). Material: cultured CD8+ T cells from PBMCs, obtained from culture after CMV antigen stimulation. The receptor comes from a human donor in good health (CMV status not recorded). Some clones in this sample may be carry-over from other donors' samples. Here the CDR3 DNA reads TGTGCCAGCAAGCACAGGGACACTGAAGCTTTCTTT. Translating gives CASKHRDTEAFF.